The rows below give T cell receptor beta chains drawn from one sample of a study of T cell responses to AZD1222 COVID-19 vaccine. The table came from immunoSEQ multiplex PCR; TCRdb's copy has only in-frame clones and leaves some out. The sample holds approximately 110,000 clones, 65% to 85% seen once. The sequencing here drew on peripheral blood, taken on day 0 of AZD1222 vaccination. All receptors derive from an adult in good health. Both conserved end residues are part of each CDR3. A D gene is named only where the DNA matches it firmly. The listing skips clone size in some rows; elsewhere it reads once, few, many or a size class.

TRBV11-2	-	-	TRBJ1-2	CASRTSGRGYGYTF	TGTGCCAGCAGGACCAGTGGCAGGGGCTATGGCTACACCTTC
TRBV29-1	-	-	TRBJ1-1	CSGTYSDTEAFF	TGCAGCGGTACGTACAGTGATACTGAAGCTTTCTTT
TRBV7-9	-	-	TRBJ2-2	CASSSTGKRTGELFF	TGTGCCAGCAGCTCCACAGGGAAGAGGACCGGGGAGCTGTTTTTT
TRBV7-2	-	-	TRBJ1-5	CASNPGGAGNQPQHF	TGTGCCAGCAACCCGGGGGGTGCGGGCAATCAGCCCCAGCATTTT
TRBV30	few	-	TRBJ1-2	CAWSAGGGANGYTF	TGTGCCTGGAGTGCTGGGGGGGGCGCGAATGGCTACACCTTC
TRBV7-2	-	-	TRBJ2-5	CASSPRPQRAAQETQYF	TGTGCCAGCAGCCCTCGTCCCCAGCGGGCCGCCCAAGAGACCCAGTACTTC
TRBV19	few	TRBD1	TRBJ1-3	CASSGRDRAGNTIYF	TGTGCCAGTAGTGGCCGGGACAGAGCTGGAAACACCATATATTTT
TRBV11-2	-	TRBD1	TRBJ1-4	CASSTGQGEEKLFF	TGTGCCAGCAGTACGGGACAGGGTGAAGAAAAACTGTTTTTT
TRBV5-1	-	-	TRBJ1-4	CASSAIGSGDEKLFF	TGCGCCAGCAGCGCTATAGGGTCGGGAGATGAAAAACTGTTTTTT
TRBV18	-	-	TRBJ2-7	CASSPPYGEGSSYEQYF	TGTGCCAGCTCACCACCCTATGGGGAAGGGAGCTCCTACGAGCAGTACTTC
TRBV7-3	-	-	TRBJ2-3	CASSLGRGYTDTQYF	TGTGCCAGCAGCTTAGGGCGGGGCTACACAGATACGCAGTATTTT
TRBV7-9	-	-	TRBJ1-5	CASSQDGNQPQHF	TGTGCCAGCAGCCAGGACGGTAATCAGCCCCAGCATTTT
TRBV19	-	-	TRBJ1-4	CASIPSAGFNEKLFF	TGTGCCAGTATCCCCTCCGCCGGCTTTAATGAAAAACTGTTTTTT
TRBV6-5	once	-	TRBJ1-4	CASTLPPTNEKLFF	TGTGCCAGCACTTTACCACCTACCAATGAAAAACTGTTTTTT
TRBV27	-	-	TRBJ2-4	CASSLSPRGIQYF	TGTGCCAGCAGTTTATCCCCGCGGGGCATTCAGTACTTC
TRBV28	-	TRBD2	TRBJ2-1	CASSPQLGRVAEQFF	TGTGCCAGCAGCCCCCAGTTAGGGAGGGTGGCTGAGCAGTTCTTC
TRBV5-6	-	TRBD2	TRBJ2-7	CASSTGTSGFSYEQYF	TGTGCCAGCAGCACCGGGACTAGCGGGTTCTCCTACGAGCAGTACTTC
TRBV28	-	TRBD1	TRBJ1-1	CASSPPGTANTEAFF	TGTGCCAGCAGTCCCCCTGGGACAGCGAACACTGAAGCTTTCTTT
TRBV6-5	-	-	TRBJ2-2	CASRPRAGIAGELFF	TGTGCCAGCAGGCCCAGGGCAGGGATAGCCGGGGAGCTGTTTTTT
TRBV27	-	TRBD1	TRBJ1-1	CASSFDRGTEAFF	TGTGCCAGCAGTTTTGACAGGGGCACTGAAGCTTTCTTT
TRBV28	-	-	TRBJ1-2	CASRTRALANYGYTF	TGTGCCAGCAGGACCCGGGCCTTAGCTAACTATGGCTACACCTTC
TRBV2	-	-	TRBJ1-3	CASSYRDGNTIYF	TGTGCCAGCAGCTACAGGGATGGAAACACCATATATTTT
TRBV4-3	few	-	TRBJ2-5	CASSQDGQVQETQYF	TGCGCCAGCAGCCAAGATGGGCAAGTGCAAGAGACCCAGTACTTC
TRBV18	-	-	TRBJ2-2	CASSPGFGELFF	TGTGCCAGCTCACCAGGGTTCGGGGAGCTGTTTTTT
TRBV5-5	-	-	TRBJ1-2	CASSLTDRVIGYTF	TGTGCCAGCAGCTTAACGGACAGAGTCATTGGCTACACCTTC
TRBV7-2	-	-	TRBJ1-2	CASSLDQLITYGYTF	TGTGCCAGCAGCTTAGATCAGCTGATTACCTATGGCTACACCTTC
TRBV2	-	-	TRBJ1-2	CASSPSQDGGYTF	TGTGCCAGCAGTCCGTCACAGGACGGCGGCTACACCTTC
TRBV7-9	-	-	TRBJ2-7	CASSLGDWSSYEQYF	TGTGCCAGCAGCTTAGGGGACTGGAGCTCCTACGAGCAGTACTTC
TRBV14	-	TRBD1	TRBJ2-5	CASSQVRGRETQYF	TGTGCCAGCAGCCAAGTCAGGGGGCGAGAGACCCAGTACTTC
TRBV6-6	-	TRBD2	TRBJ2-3	CASRTSGDGTQYF	TGTGCCAGCAGGACTAGCGGGGATGGTACGCAGTATTTT
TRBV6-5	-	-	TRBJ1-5	CASRLGLLGDQPQHF	TGTGCCAGCAGATTGGGACTCCTAGGCGATCAGCCCCAGCATTTT
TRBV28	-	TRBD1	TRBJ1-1	CASSLRGREAFF	TGTGCCAGCAGTTTGAGGGGGCGTGAAGCTTTCTTT
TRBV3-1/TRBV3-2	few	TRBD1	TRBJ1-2	CASSQGTGIYSGYTF	TGTGCCAGCAGCCAAGGGACAGGGATCTATTCTGGCTACACCTTC
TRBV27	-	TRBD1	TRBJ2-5	CASRGQPQETQYF	TGTGCCAGCAGGGGACAGCCCCAAGAGACCCAGTACTTC
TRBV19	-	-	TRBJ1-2	CASSIDFSSAYYGYTF	TGTGCCAGTAGTATAGATTTCTCATCGGCCTACTATGGCTACACCTTC
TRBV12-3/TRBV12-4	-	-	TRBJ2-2	CASSWAGELFF	TGTGCCAGCAGTTGGGCCGGGGAGCTGTTTTTT
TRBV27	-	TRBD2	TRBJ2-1	CASSPMTSGAQFF	TGTGCCAGCAGTCCAATGACTAGCGGGGCGCAGTTCTTC
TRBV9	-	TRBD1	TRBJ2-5	CASSVAGTGVQETQYF	TGTGCCAGCAGCGTCGCCGGGACAGGGGTCCAAGAGACCCAGTACTTC
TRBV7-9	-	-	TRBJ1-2	CASSANYGYTF	TGTGCCAGCAGCGCTAACTATGGCTACACCTTC
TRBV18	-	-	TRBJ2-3	CASSPSGFSTDTQYF	TGTGCCAGCTCACCCTCAGGCTTTAGCACAGATACGCAGTATTTT
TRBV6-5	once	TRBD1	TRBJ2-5	CASRRSRGPRETQYF	TGTGCCAGCAGACGTTCCAGGGGGCCGAGGGAGACCCAGTACTTC
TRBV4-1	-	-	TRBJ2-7	CASSPMDGVDYEQYF	TGCGCCAGCAGCCCGATGGATGGAGTAGACTACGAGCAGTACTTC
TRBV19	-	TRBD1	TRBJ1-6	CASSSQGAPVSPLHF	TGTGCCAGTAGTAGTCAGGGGGCGCCGGTTTCACCCCTCCACTTT
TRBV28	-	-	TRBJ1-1	CASSPPGREAFF	TGTGCCAGCAGTCCCCCGGGACGGGAAGCTTTCTTT
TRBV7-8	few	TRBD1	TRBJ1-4	CASSWGQGRQSANEKLFF	TGTGCCAGCAGCTGGGGACAGGGGCGGCAGTCCGCTAATGAAAAACTGTTTTTT
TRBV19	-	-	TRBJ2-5	CASSAGQTETQYF	TGTGCCAGTAGTGCGGGACAGACAGAGACCCAGTACTTC